This record looks at one T cell receptor (beta chain) sequence and its context. The data were taken from a study of CD8+CD57+ T cells in acquired aplastic anemia. Study-level background: Mean DNA quantity obtained from sorted CD4+ and CD8+ cells was about 3.5 ug.

The germline gives CDR1 ENHRY, CDR2 SYGVKD. V was shortened by 6 bases and J by 4 bases, with 18 bases between the two germline ends. The CDR3 totals 15 residues. The study profiled TCR beta VDJ and CDR3 using genomic DNA as template. One entry per CDR3 protein, called by TCRdb with MiXCR from the reads. Among tens of thousands of distinct CDR3 sequences listed, roughly two thirds were seen once. Sequencing input: sorted CD4+, CD8+, or CD8+CD57+ T cells (not recorded which) from PBMCs. V and J are TRBV10-3 and TRBJ1-2; the D gene is possibly TRBD1 (6 bases). This receptor was obtained from a human donor in good health, serving as a control. The CDR3 region has the DNA TGTGCCATCAGACTGAACAGGGAGGGCGTCTATGGCTACACCTTC. This translates into CAIRLNREGVYGYTF.